This TCR beta chain stems from a study of blood T cells in healthy people across ages. Study summary: Capturing about one barcoded beta molecule per two T cells was achieved by template switching. Study-level findings and limits: PBMCs that were unsorted prevented a conclusive naive versus antigen-experienced comparison. Long-lived and aged donors differed, with more naive CD4+ cells and higher diversity in the long-lived.

There are a few counts of this clonotype. Its specificity is not known. The V end lost 8 bases, the J end lost 5 bases, and 13 bases lay between the germline ends. This CDR3 has 13 amino acids. Germline V gene data show CDR1 as SNHLY and CDR2 as FYNNEI. For the second PCR, which ran for about 7 to 11 cycles, a sample-barcoded 5' primer and a J-beta primer mix were used. TCRdb itself ran the 5' RACE reads through MiXCR, one entry per CDR3 protein. The data contain fewer than 1,000,000 distinct CDR3 sequences, roughly 44% of them seen just once; the ten biggest clones take up 15% to 25%. Sequenced material: blood. The TCR originated in a man in his fifties or sixties in good health. The chain joins TRBV2 to TRBJ2-4; tentatively, D is TRBD1 (6 bases). This CDR3 reads CASHRAPQNIQYF. The CDR3 DNA is TGTGCCAGCCACAGGGCCCCCCAAAACATTCAGTACTTC.